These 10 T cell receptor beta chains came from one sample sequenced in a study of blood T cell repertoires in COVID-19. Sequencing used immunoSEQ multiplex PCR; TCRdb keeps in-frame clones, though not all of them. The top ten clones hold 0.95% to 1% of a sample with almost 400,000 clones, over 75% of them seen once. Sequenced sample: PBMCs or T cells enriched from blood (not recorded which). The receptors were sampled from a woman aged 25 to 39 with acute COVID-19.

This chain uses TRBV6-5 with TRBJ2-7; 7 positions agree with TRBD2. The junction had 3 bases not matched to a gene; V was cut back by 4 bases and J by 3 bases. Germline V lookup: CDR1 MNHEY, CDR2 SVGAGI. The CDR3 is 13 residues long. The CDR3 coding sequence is TGTGCCAGCAGTTCGCGGGGGATCTACGAGCAGTACTTC. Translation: CASSSRGIYEQYF.

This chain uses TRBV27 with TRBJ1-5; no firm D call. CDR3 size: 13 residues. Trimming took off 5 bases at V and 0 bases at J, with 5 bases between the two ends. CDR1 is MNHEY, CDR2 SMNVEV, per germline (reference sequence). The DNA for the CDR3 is TGTGCCAGCAGTCCCAATAGCAATCAGCCCCAGCATTTT. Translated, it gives CASSPNSNQPQHF.

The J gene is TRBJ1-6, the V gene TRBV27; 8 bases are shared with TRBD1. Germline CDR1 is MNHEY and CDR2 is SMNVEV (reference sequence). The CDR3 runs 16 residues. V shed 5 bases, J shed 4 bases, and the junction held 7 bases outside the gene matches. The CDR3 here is CASSPLRDRYNSPLHF. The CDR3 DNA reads TGTGCCAGCAGTCCCCTCCGGGACAGGTATAATTCACCCCTCCACTTT.

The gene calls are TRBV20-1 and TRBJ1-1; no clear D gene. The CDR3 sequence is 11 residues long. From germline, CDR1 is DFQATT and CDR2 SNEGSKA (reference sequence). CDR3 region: CRATYNTEAFF. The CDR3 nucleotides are TGCAGGGCGACATATAACACTGAAGCTTTCTTT.

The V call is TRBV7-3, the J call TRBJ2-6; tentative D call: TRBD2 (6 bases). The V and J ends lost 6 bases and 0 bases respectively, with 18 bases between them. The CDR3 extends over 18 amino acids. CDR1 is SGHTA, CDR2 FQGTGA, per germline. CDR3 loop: CASRTTEGGASGANVLTF. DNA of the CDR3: TGTGCCAGCAGAACCACAGAAGGAGGGGCCTCTGGGGCCAACGTCCTGACTTTC. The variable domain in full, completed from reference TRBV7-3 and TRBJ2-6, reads GAGVSQTPSNKVTEKGKYVELRCDPISGHTALYWYRQSLGQGPEFLIYFQGTGAADDSGLPNDRFFAVRPEGSVSTLKIQRTERGDSAVYLCASRTTEGGASGANVLTFGAGSRLTVL.

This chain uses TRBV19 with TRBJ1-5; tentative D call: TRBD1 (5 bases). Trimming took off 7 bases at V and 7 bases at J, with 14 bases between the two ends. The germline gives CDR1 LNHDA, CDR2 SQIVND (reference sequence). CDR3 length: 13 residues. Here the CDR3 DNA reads TGTGCCAGTAACGTGGGGAGGGGACAGCCCCAGCATTTT. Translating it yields CASNVGRGQPQHF.

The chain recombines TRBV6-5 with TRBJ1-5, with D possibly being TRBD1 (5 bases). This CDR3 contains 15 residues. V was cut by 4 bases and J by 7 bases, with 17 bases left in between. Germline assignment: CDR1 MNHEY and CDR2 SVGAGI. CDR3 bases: TGTGCCAGCAGTTCCCCGGTCAGGGAGGGCCAGCCCCAGCATTTT. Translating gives CASSSPVREGQPQHF.

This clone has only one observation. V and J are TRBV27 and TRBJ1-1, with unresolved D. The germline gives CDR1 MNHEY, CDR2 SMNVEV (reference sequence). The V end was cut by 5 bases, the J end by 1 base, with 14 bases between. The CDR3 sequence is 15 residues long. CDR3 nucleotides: TGTGCCAGCAGTGGCCACGGGTCGCGGAACACTGAAGCTTTCTTT. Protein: CASSGHGSRNTEAFF.

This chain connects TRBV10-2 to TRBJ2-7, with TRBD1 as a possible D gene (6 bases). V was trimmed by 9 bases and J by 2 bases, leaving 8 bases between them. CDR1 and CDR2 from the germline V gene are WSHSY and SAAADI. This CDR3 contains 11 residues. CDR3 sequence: CASGGAYEQYF. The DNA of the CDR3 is TGCGCCAGTGGGGGCGCCTACGAGCAGTACTTC.

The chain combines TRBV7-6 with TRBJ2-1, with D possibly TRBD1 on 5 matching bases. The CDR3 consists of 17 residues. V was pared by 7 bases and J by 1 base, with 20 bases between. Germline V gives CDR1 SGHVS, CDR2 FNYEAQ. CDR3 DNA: TGTGCCAGCACTAAACTGGGGCAGGGAAAGTCCTACAATGAGCAGTTCTTC. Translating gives CASTKLGQGKSYNEQFF.